One and the same sample provided the 11 T cell receptor beta chains below, sequenced in a study of blood T cell repertoires in COVID-19. Assay used: immunoSEQ multiplex PCR; TCRdb lists only in-frame clones, some missing. Counted here are roughly 160,000 clones, around nine tenths occurring once; the ten biggest clones make up under 0.65%. Sequenced input: peripheral blood. These receptors all come from a man aged 60-69 years with COVID-19, enrolled during active disease.

The chain recombines TRBV10-3 with TRBJ2-7, with TRBD2 identical over 9 bases. Losses at the gene ends were 4 bases for V and 3 bases for J; bases not matched to a gene: 10. This CDR3 has 16 residues. The germline V gene has CDR1 ENHRY and CDR2 SYGVKD. As DNA, the CDR3 is TGTGCCATCAGTGGGCGGGGGGGATTTAGCGACTACGAGCAGTACTTC. This encodes CAISGRGGFSDYEQYF.

This clone came up once. V and J are TRBV5-6 and TRBJ1-5, with D maybe TRBD1 (6 bases). The ends were cut back, 4 bases at V and 4 bases at J, with 18 bases in the middle. The V gene's germline CDR1 is SGHDT and CDR2 YYEEEE. The CDR3 covers 16 residues. CDR3 DNA sequence: TGTGCCAGCAGCCAGACCTCCGGACAGCGAAATCAGCCCCAGCATTTT. Amino acid sequence: CASSQTSGQRNQPQHF. Based on the CDR3 plus reference TRBV5-6 and TRBJ1-5, the full variable domain is DAGVTQSPTHLIKTRGQQVTLRCSPKSGHDTVSWYQQALGQGPQFIFQYYEEEERQRGNFPDRFSGHQFPNYSSELNVNALLLGDSALYLCASSQTSGQRNQPQHFGDGTRLSIL.

This chain uses TRBV7-2 with TRBJ2-1, with unresolved D. Germline loops: CDR1 SGHTA, CDR2 FQGNSA. Between the trimmed V and J ends, which lost 5 bases and 7 bases, there was a span of 18 bases. The CDR3 extends over 15 amino acids. This chain's CDR3 is CASSRQPVPGNEQFF. Here the CDR3 DNA reads TGTGCCAGCAGCCGCCAGCCGGTCCCCGGGAATGAGCAGTTCTTC.

The V gene is TRBV7-2, the J gene TRBJ1-2; D might be TRBD1 (6 bases). The length of the CDR3 is 15 residues. Germline V gives CDR1 SGHTA, CDR2 FQGNSA. V was clipped by 1 base and J by 4 bases, with 13 bases between them. In DNA, the CDR3 is TGTGCCAGCAGCTTAGGACAGGCACAGACCTATGGCTACACCTTC. It yields the protein CASSLGQAQTYGYTF.

The chain uses TRBV27 and TRBJ1-5, with D tentatively TRBD1 (5 bases). V was shortened by 6 bases and J by 3 bases, with 12 bases between the two germline ends. Germline V gene lookup returns CDR1 MNHEY and CDR2 SMNVEV (reference sequence). This CDR3 is 14 amino acids long. This CDR3 is CASSGRQLNQPQHF. DNA of the CDR3: TGTGCCAGCAGCGGACGACAGCTCAATCAGCCCCAGCATTTT.

This clone is a singleton in its sample. J is TRBJ2-7 and V is TRBV7-2; 9 bases are a match to TRBD1. The CDR3 is 14 residues long. Trimming cost V 5 bases and J 1 base; bases outside gene matches: 3. The V gene's germline CDR1 is SGHTA and CDR2 FQGNSA. The CDR3 region is CASSAGTGSYEQYF. The CDR3 nucleotides are TGTGCCAGCAGCGCCGGGACAGGGTCCTACGAGCAGTACTTC.

This chain joins TRBV7-2 and TRBJ1-5; 8 bases match TRBD1. CDR1 is SGHTA, CDR2 FQGNSA, per germline. Losses at the gene ends were 3 bases for V and 0 bases for J; bases not matched to a gene: 1. The CDR3 extends over 15 amino acids. The CDR3 here is CASSFGQGSNQPQHF. DNA for the CDR3: TGTGCCAGCAGCTTCGGACAGGGTAGCAATCAGCCCCAGCATTTT.

J is TRBJ1-1 and V is TRBV3-1 (or the pseudogene TRBV3-2); 9 bases are shared with TRBD1. The CDR3 totals 14 residues. Germline-derived CDR1 and CDR2 are LGHDT and YNNKEL (reference sequence). With V trimmed by 4 bases and J by 7 bases, 7 bases remained unmatched. The CDR3 is CASSPPRTGVEAFF. The CDR3 nucleotides are TGTGCCAGCAGCCCCCCCCGGACAGGGGTTGAAGCTTTCTTT.

The V gene is TRBV11-1, the J gene TRBJ2-1; 10 bases are a match to TRBD2. Trimming removed 6 bases from V and 14 bases from J; junction bases left unmatched: 7. Germline assignment: CDR1 SGHAT and CDR2 FQDESV (reference sequence). The CDR3 covers 12 residues. As DNA, the CDR3 is TGTGCCAGCAGATCGAGCGGGGGGGCGGAGTTCTTC. This gives the protein CASRSSGGAEFF.

The J gene is TRBJ2-3, the V gene TRBV19; 12 bases are a match to TRBD1. The CDR3 spans 17 residues. The J segment lost 3 bases and the V segment lost 2 bases, leaving 6 bases of the junction unmatched. Germline CDR1 reads LNHDA; CDR2 reads SQIVND (reference sequence). DNA for the CDR3: TGTGCCAGTAGTATATTTGGGACAGGGGGCGGAACAGATACGCAGTATTTT. This encodes CASSIFGTGGGTDTQYF.

This sequence joins TRBV4-1 and TRBJ1-1; D gene uncertain. Looked up from germline, CDR1 is MGHRA and CDR2 is YSYEKL. V lost 1 base, J lost 8 bases, and 5 bases lay in between. The CDR3 covers 11 residues. Here the CDR3 reads CASSQGEEAFF. The CDR3 DNA is TGCGCCAGCAGCCAAGGGGAGGAAGCTTTCTTT.